A selection of T cell receptor beta chains follows, all from one sample in a study of vaccination effects on CD4 cells after COVID-19. Their antigens remain unidentified. Clones were sequenced by immunoSEQ multiplex PCR, and TCRdb holds only the in-frame ones, with some missing. The table records 14,000 or so clones, around 80% of them present only once. The material sequenced was CD4+ T cells from PBMCs cultured with HCoV-229E spike peptides, taken before COVID-19 vaccination. The origin of the receptors is a human donor who received a COVID-19 vaccine. Each CDR3 is given with its conserved first and last residue. Each record gives: CDR3 length, clone size, D gene, J gene, V gene, CDR3 DNA, CDR3 protein. The D gene is left open where the match is weak. Some rows have no size entry. The others give once, few or many, or a class for an expanded clone.

15 NA NA TRBJ2-3 TRBV6-5 TGTGCCAGCAGTCCCCGGGACACACGCACAGATACGCAGTATTTT CASSPRDTRTDTQYF
15 NA NA TRBJ2-7 TRBV11-2 TGTGCCAGCAGCTTAGCTCGGCCAGGGAGCCACGAGCAGTACTTC CASSLARPGSHEQYF
14 once NA TRBJ2-1 TRBV7-7 TGTGCTAGCAGCTTAGAAGGGATTCCCAATGAGCAGTTCTTC CASSLEGIPNEQFF
13 NA NA TRBJ1-1 TRBV6-5 TGTGCCAGCAGAACCGTCATGAACACTGAAGCTTTCTTT CASRTVMNTEAFF
13 NA NA TRBJ1-6 TRBV2 TGTGCCAGCAGTGCTCAGGGTCCCTCACCCCTCCACTTT CASSAQGPSPLHF
14 NA NA TRBJ1-1 TRBV11-2 TGTGCCAGCAGCTTAGGGCAGTTGAACACTGAAGCTTTCTTT CASSLGQLNTEAFF
14 once TRBD1 TRBJ2-7 TRBV5-6 TGTGCCAGCAGCTTGGGACAGGGGGCTAGCGAGCAGTACTTC CASSLGQGASEQYF
15 once NA TRBJ1-1 TRBV30 TGTGCCTGGAATCGGGGTAGCCCCATGAACACTGAAGCTTTCTTT CAWNRGSPMNTEAFF
12 NA NA TRBJ1-2 TRBV7-9 TGTGCCAGCAGCCTTATAACTAGTGGCTACACCTTC CASSLITSGYTF
14 NA TRBD1 TRBJ2-7 TRBV29-1 TGCAGCGTTCGACCCTGGGGACAGGGCGACGAGCAGTACTTC CSVRPWGQGDEQYF
13 NA NA TRBJ2-7 TRBV6-5 TGTGCCAGCAGCCGTAGTGGATTCTACGAGCAGTACTTC CASSRSGFYEQYF
13 NA NA TRBJ1-2 TRBV6-5 TGTGCCAGCAGTTACTCGGGGTTTGATGGCTACACCTTC CASSYSGFDGYTF
15 NA TRBD1 TRBJ2-1 TRBV28 TGTGCCAGCATCCTTGGACAGGGGCCCTACAATGAGCAGTTCTTC CASILGQGPYNEQFF
13 NA TRBD2 TRBJ2-7 TRBV20-1 TGCAGTGCTAGTCGAGCGGGAGGGTATGAGCAGTACTTC CSASRAGGYEQYF
14 few NA TRBJ1-6 TRBV4-3 TGCGCCAGCAGCCGAACGGGTCCTAATTCACCCCTCCACTTT CASSRTGPNSPLHF
14 NA NA TRBJ2-7 TRBV25-1 TGTGCCAGCACCGCTGTGGGGAGGACCTACGAGCAGTACTTC CASTAVGRTYEQYF
14 NA NA TRBJ1-1 TRBV21-1 TGTGCCAGCAGCAGCTCTAGGAGTAACACTGAAGCTTTCTTT CASSSSRSNTEAFF
10 few NA TRBJ1-1 TRBV7-9 TGTGCCAGCAGCTCCCATGGAGCTTTCTTT CASSSHGAFF
12 NA NA TRBJ1-1 TRBV3-1/TRBV3-2 TGTGCCAGCAGCCACCTACAGGGTGCGGCTTTCTTT CASSHLQGAAFF
15 NA NA TRBJ1-2 TRBV4-3 TGCGCCAGCAGCCAATATCGGGATGTTGGCTATGGCTACACCTTC CASSQYRDVGYGYTF
16 NA TRBD1 TRBJ1-2 TRBV5-4 TGTGCCAGCAGCCCTCCCCGGGGGACAGGGCCATATGGCTACACCTTC CASSPPRGTGPYGYTF
17 NA TRBD1 TRBJ1-5 TRBV18 TGTGCCAGCTCAGGAACGGGACAGGGTTATAGCAATCAGCCCCAGCATTTT CASSGTGQGYSNQPQHF
13 NA NA TRBJ1-6 TRBV6-5 TGTGCCAGCAGTTCCTATGGGGATTCACCCCTCCACTTT CASSSYGDSPLHF
13 NA NA TRBJ1-1 TRBV5-6 TGTGCCAGCAGCTTGAGGGGGAACACTGAAGCTTTCTTT CASSLRGNTEAFF
13 NA TRBD2 TRBJ2-7 TRBV5-4 TGTGCCAGCAGCCCCGGGACTAGTGACGAGCAGTACTTC CASSPGTSDEQYF
13 NA NA TRBJ1-1 TRBV28 TGTGCCAGCAGTCGAACTTGGTTGGCGGAAGCTTTCTTT CASSRTWLAEAFF